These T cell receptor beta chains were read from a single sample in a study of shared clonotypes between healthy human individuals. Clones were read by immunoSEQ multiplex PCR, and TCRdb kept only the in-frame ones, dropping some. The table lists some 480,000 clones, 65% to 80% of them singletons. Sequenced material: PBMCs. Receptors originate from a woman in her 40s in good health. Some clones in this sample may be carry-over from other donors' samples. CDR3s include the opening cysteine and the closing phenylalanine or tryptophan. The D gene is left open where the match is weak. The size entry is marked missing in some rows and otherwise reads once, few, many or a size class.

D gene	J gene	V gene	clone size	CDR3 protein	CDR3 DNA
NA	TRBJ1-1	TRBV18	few	CASSPLTISLNTEAFF	TGTGCCAGCTCACCCCTAACTATTTCATTGAACACTGAAGCTTTCTTT
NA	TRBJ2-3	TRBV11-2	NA	CASSPRGGATSTDTQYF	TGTGCCAGCAGCCCACGGGGTGGAGCTACTAGCACAGATACGCAGTATTTT
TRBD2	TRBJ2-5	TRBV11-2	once	CASSLTTGRVGETQYF	TGTGCCAGCAGCTTAACTACCGGGAGGGTAGGGGAGACCCAGTACTTC
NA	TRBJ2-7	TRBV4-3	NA	CASSQGLEGYEQYF	TGCGCCAGCAGCCAAGGTCTGGAGGGGTACGAGCAGTACTTC
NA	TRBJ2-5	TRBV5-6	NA	CASSLVEGQETQYF	TGTGCCAGCAGCTTGGTTGAAGGGCAAGAGACCCAGTACTTC
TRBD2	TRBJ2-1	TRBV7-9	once	CASSPLAGMAGEQFF	TGTGCCAGCAGCCCACTAGCGGGGATGGCCGGTGAGCAGTTCTTC
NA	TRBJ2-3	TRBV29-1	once	CSTRTDTQYF	TGCAGCACTCGCACAGATACGCAGTATTTT
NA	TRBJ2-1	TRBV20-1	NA	CSAKTNNEQFF	TGCAGTGCCAAGACTAACAATGAGCAGTTCTTC
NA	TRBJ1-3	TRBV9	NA	CASSFTESSGNTIYF	TGTGCCAGCAGCTTTACAGAGTCCTCTGGAAACACCATATATTTT
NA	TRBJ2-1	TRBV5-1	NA	CASSLQGTGSYNEQFF	TGCGCCAGCAGCTTGCAGGGGACTGGCTCCTACAATGAGCAGTTCTTC
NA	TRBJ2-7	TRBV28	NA	CASGGTRTSSYEQYF	TGTGCCAGCGGTGGAACCAGAACTAGCTCCTACGAGCAGTACTTC
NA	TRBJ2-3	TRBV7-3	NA	CASSLSASPGDTQYF	TGTGCCAGCAGCTTAAGTGCTAGCCCGGGGGATACGCAGTATTTT
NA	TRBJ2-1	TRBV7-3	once	CASSLQVSTEQFF	TGTGCCAGCAGCTTACAGGTCAGCACTGAGCAGTTCTTC
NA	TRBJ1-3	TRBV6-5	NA	CAVTDSSGNTIYF	TGTGCTGTTACGGACTCCTCTGGAAACACCATATATTTT
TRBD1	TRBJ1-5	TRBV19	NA	CASTSTGPYSNQPQHF	TGTGCCAGTACCTCGACAGGGCCCTATAGCAATCAGCCCCAGCATTTT
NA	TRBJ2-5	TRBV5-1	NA	CASSGQGAETQYF	TGCGCCAGCAGCGGCCAGGGTGCGGAGACCCAGTACTTC